This T cell receptor (beta chain) was identified in a study of blood T cell repertoires in COVID-19. Study context: Sites in the United States, Italy and Spain provided acute and convalescent COVID-19 samples.

The protocol was immunoSEQ multiplex PCR, while the TCRdb copy is restricted to in-frame clones and leaves out a portion. This sample has 65,000 to 85,000 clones, with 88% found just once. Germline values: CDR1 LNHDA, CDR2 SQIVND (reference sequence). The CDR3 loop spans 14 amino acids. Trimming stripped 5 bases from V and 8 bases from J, with 16 bases between. Sequenced material: peripheral blood. This TCR was sampled from a human donor in a cohort sampled during active COVID-19. V gene TRBV19 combines with J gene TRBJ1-3, with D possibly TRBD1 on 6 matching bases. The CDR3 region is CASSPYTRGDTIYF. Written as DNA, the CDR3 is TGTGCCAGTAGTCCCTATACCAGGGGTGACACCATATATTTT.